This TCR beta chain was documented in a study of T cell responses to AZD1222 COVID-19 vaccine. Overall study findings and caveats: Targeting of unmutated variant regions was reportedly seen in nearly half of spike-specific TCRs. Clonal diversity was possibly underestimated, and the donors were mostly white British, with more females.

This table comes from immunoSEQ multiplex PCR, and its TCRdb copy is limited to in-frame clones, with some not included. Of roughly 120,000 clones listed, approximately 85% were seen once; the top ten hold 9.4%. Germline lookup yields CDR1 KGHDR and CDR2 SFDVKD. With V trimmed by 3 bases and J by 11 bases, 12 bases remained unmatched. The CDR3 runs to 15 residues. As to this clone: Its antigen is unknown.

This chain connects TRBV24-1 to TRBJ1-5, with 7 bases that match TRBD1. The receptor was isolated from an adult in good health. Sequenced here: peripheral blood, sampled on day 0 of AZD1222 vaccination. CDR3 amino acids: CATSDPGQVPEAQHF. The CDR3 DNA reads TGTGCCACCAGTGATCCCGGACAGGTCCCCGAGGCCCAGCATTTT.